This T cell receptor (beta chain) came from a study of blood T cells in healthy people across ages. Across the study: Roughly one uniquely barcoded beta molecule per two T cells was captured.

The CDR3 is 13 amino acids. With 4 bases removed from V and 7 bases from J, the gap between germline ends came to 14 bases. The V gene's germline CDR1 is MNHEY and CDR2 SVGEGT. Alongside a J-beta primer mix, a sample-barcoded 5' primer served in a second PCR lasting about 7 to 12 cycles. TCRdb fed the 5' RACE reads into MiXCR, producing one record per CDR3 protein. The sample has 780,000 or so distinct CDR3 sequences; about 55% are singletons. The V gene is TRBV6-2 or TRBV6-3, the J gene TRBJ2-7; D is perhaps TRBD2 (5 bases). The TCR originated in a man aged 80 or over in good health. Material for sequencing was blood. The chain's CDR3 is CASSLALLGEQYF. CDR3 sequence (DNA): TGTGCCAGCAGTTTAGCGCTTCTTGGAGAGCAGTACTTC.